In this sample, the clone carrying this T cell receptor beta chain turned up a few times. Individual cDNA molecules were tagged with unique molecular identifiers, the study reported. One entry per CDR3 protein results from TCRdb running MiXCR on the 5' RACE reads. The profile covers about 84,000 distinct CDR3 sequences, with roughly 12% appearing a single time and under 3% taken by the ten largest. This sample is drawn from a study of early T cells in non-severe SARS-CoV-2 infection. The germline V and J ends were trimmed by 5 bases and 6 bases, with 7 bases remaining between them. Germline V gives CDR1 SQVTM, CDR2 ANQGSEA. The CDR3 extends over 10 amino acids.

This clonotype originated in an adult who was a healthcare worker with PCR-confirmed SARS-CoV-2 infection or an uninfected control (not recorded which). Input material: whole blood. This chain uses TRBV29-1 with TRBJ1-1; tentative D call: TRBD1 (5 bases). The CDR3 region has the DNA TGCAGCGTTAGAGGGGCTGAAGCTTTCTTT. The encoded protein is CSVRGAEAFF.